One and the same sample provided the 28 T cell receptor beta chains below, sequenced in a study of regulatory T cells in long-lasting Graves disease (dated by TCRdb to the early 2020s). Per the publication, the time point label means: newly diagnosed GD, antithyroid drugs for less than 3 months. For both TCR sequencing and RNA sequencing, RNA was extracted from PBMCs using TRIzol. Receptor amplification or capture employed multiplex PCR. The sequencing machine was an Illumina HiSeq 4000. To build TCR beta libraries, CDR3 regions were amplified by Arm-PCR using iRepertoire HTBI primers. TCRdb passed the public sequencing reads through fastp at Q25 and MiXCR, retaining productive beta sequences. Every distinct CDR3 protein forms one entry, paired with its most common genes and DNA. The sample table records hundreds of thousands of distinct CDR3 sequences; approximately 15% of these occur just once. Clones ranked in the top ten supply 18% of the sample.

This same sample was also part of a study on T cells in Graves' hyperthyroidism and ophthalmopathy.

The sequences come from peripheral blood mononuclear cells (PBMCs), collected at new diagnosis, from a patient treated with antithyroid drugs. These receptors were obtained from a woman aged 30 to 39 with Graves disease. Donor details come from another sample of the same person, matched by shared clones.

This clonotype occurred a few times. V is TRBV20-1 and J is TRBJ2-1; the D gene is possibly TRBD1 (5 bases). Germline lookup yields CDR1 DFQATT and CDR2 SNEGSKA (reference sequence). Trimming removed 0 bases at V and 13 bases at J, with 13 bases between. CDR3 length: 12 residues. In nucleotides, the CDR3 is TGCAGTGCTAGAGATCACCCGCAGGGACAGTTCTTC. Translated: CSARDHPQGQFF.

This chain joins TRBV27 and TRBJ2-7; 14 nucleotides line up with TRBD2. Germline-derived CDR1 and CDR2 are MNHEY and SMNVEV (reference sequence). V lost 5 bases and J lost 4; bases outside the gene matches: 7. The CDR3 is 16 amino acids. CDR3 in DNA: TGTGCCAGCAGTCTTCAGAGGACTAGCGGGAGGTACGAGCAGTACTTC. Translation gives CASSLQRTSGRYEQYF.

This clonotype occurred many times. V gene TRBV5-1 combines with J gene TRBJ2-1; 7 bases line up with TRBD2. Germline V gene lookup returns CDR1 SGHRS and CDR2 YFSETQ. The CDR3 has 12 residues. Trimming at V came to 6 bases and at J to 9 bases, leaving 6 bases not matched to a gene. As DNA, the CDR3 is TGCGCCAGCACTGCGGGAGTAAGTGAGCAGTTCTTC. Translated, it gives CASTAGVSEQFF.

The chain links TRBV27 to TRBJ2-3, with D tentatively TRBD2 (7 bases). CDR1 and CDR2 (germline): MNHEY, SMNVEV (reference sequence). This CDR3 region has 15 residues. Trimming pared 2 bases from V and 2 bases from J, leaving 11 bases between. In nucleotides, the CDR3 is TGTGCCAGCAGTTTAAGGGGGGGCAACACAGATACGCAGTATTTT. This codes for CASSLRGGNTDTQYF.

The chain joins TRBV11-2 to TRBJ2-3, with D tentatively TRBD1 (5 bases). The CDR3 is made up of 13 amino acids. Germline CDR1 is SGHAT and CDR2 is FQNNGV. V lost 1 base and J lost 8, with 10 bases in between. Here the CDR3 DNA reads TGTGCCAGCAGCTTAGGCAGGGTGAGTACGCAGTATTTT. As protein: CASSLGRVSTQYF.

This clonotype was recorded many times. The chain is built from TRBV28 and TRBJ2-7, with D perhaps TRBD2 (6 bases). From germline, CDR1 is MDHEN and CDR2 SYDVKM. Trimming removed 3 bases from V and 8 bases from J, with 23 bases in between. This CDR3 is built from 16 residues. The CDR3 DNA is TGTGCCAGCAGTTTTAGGCCCCCGGAGGGTTCTTACAAGCAGTACTTC. Its protein product is CASSFRPPEGSYKQYF.

The chain joins TRBV6-1 to TRBJ2-5; D possibly corresponds to TRBD2 (6 bases). Germline CDR1 reads MNHNS; CDR2 reads SASEGT. The CDR3 contains 13 residues. The germline V and J ends were trimmed by 8 bases and 2 bases, with 12 bases remaining between them. CDR3 sequence reads: CASALGGQETQYF. The CDR3, as DNA: TGTGCCAGCGCGCTCGGGGGTCAAGAGACCCAGTACTTC.

In its sample, this clonotype was seen many times. The chain recombines TRBV12-3 or TRBV12-4 with TRBJ2-5; no clear D. The V end lost 3 bases, the J end lost 5 bases, and 7 bases lay between the germline ends. CDR3 size: 12 residues. In DNA, the CDR3 is TGTGCCAGCAGTTTTAACCGGGAGACCCAGTACTTC. Protein: CASSFNRETQYF.

This CDR3 reads CAWRSGGNTGELFF. The DNA for the CDR3 is TGTGCCTGGAGAAGCGGGGGTAACACCGGGGAGCTGTTTTTT. The J gene is TRBJ2-2, the V gene TRBV30, with 8 positions matching TRBD2. V shed 3 bases, J shed 2 bases, and the junction held 2 bases outside the gene matches. Germline V gene data show CDR1 as GTSNPN and CDR2 as SVGIG (reference sequence). This CDR3 is built from 14 residues.

This clonotype occurred many times. The CDR3 sequence: CSANRGLPPSRNTEAFF. CDR3 nucleotides: TGCAGCGCCAACAGGGGGCTTCCACCCAGTCGGAACACTGAAGCTTTCTTT. The chain is built from TRBV29-1 and TRBJ1-1, with TRBD1 identical over 9 bases. The junction had 16 bases not matched to a gene; V was cut back by 7 bases and J by 1 base. This CDR3 has 17 amino acids. Germline CDR1 is SQVTM and CDR2 is ANQGSEA.

This clonotype was counted a few times. Germline and junction disagree at one end, which may indicate a read error. The chain has TRBV7-7 and TRBJ2-5, with TRBD1 identical over 7 bases. Germline values: CDR1 SSHAT, CDR2 FNYEAQ (reference sequence). The CDR3 extends over 15 amino acids. CDR3 DNA: TGTGCTAGCAGCTTAGCCGGGACAGTTAAAGAGACCCAGTACTTC. It specifies CASSLAGTVKETQYF.

V gene TRBV28 combines with J gene TRBJ2-1; the D is unclear. V lost 10 bases, J lost 12 bases, and 10 bases lay in between. This CDR3 contains 9 residues. Germline values: CDR1 MDHEN, CDR2 SYDVKM. CDR3 region: CATHPLQFF. The CDR3 DNA sequence: TGTGCCACTCACCCCCTGCAGTTCTTC.

This clonotype was recorded at least ten times. V usage is TRBV10-3 and J usage is TRBJ2-5, with TRBD2 as a possible D gene (5 bases). CDR3 length: 14 amino acids. CDR1 ENHRY and CDR2 SYGVKD come from the germline V gene. The V gene lost 5 bases and the J gene lost 5 bases, with 15 bases spanning the gap. CDR3 in amino acids: CAISPQGSSETQYF. Written as DNA, the CDR3 is TGTGCCATCAGTCCTCAAGGGAGCTCGGAGACCCAGTACTTC.

This clonotype came up many times. This chain links TRBV2 with TRBJ2-7; D possibly corresponds to TRBD1 (6 bases). The CDR3 runs 12 residues. V gave up 8 bases and J gave up 3 bases, with 11 bases separating them. The germline gives CDR1 SNHLY, CDR2 FYNNEI. DNA for the CDR3: TGTGCCAGCGGTACAGGGATCTACGAGCAGTACTTC. Translation gives CASGTGIYEQYF.

As to this clonotype: A read error may explain this, as a much larger clone is one base away. The CDR3 coding sequence is TGTGCCAGCAGTTGCTCGGCAGGGGGCCGGAACGAGCAGTACTTC. Protein sequence: CASSCSAGGRNEQYF. V is TRBV6-5 and J is TRBJ2-7; 8 bases line up with TRBD1. The V gene end was trimmed by 4 bases and the J gene end by 5 bases; junction bases not matched to a gene: 10. Germline CDR1 is MNHEY and CDR2 is SVGAGI. The CDR3 length is 15 residues.

The sample holds a few counts of this clonotype. The V and J genes are TRBV28 and TRBJ2-1; unclear D gene. This CDR3 contains 14 residues. Germline V gene data show CDR1 as MDHEN and CDR2 as SYDVKM. V was trimmed by 6 bases and J by 5 bases, leaving 14 bases between them. CDR3 coding DNA: TGTGCCAGCAGAACCCCCCGGCGCCACAATGAGCAGTTCTTC. The encoded protein is CASRTPRRHNEQFF.

As concerns this clonotype: One base away lies a much larger clone, so this may be a sequencing read error. V usage is TRBV27 and J usage is TRBJ2-3; 8 bases fit TRBD2. CDR1 MNHEY and CDR2 SMNVEV come from the germline V gene (reference sequence). The CDR3 has 16 residues. Trimming at V came to 4 bases and at J to 13 bases, leaving 19 bases not matched to a gene. The CDR3: CASSSPGKSSGKREYF. The CDR3 nucleotides read TGTGCCAGCAGTTCCCCAGGAAAAAGTAGCGGGAAAAGGGAGTATTTT.

This clonotype was seen only a few times. The chain has TRBV19 and TRBJ1-6; maybe TRBD1 (5 bases). Looked up from germline, CDR1 is LNHDA and CDR2 is SQIVND (reference sequence). This CDR3 spans 17 amino acids. Trimming removed 10 bases from V and 0 bases from J, with 19 bases in between. CDR3 loop: CATRIDSRSSYNSPLHF. CDR3 DNA: TGTGCCACTCGAATCGACAGCCGGAGCTCCTATAATTCACCCCTCCACTTT.

The V gene is TRBV29-1, the J gene TRBJ2-3; 7 bases fit TRBD1. CDR1 and CDR2 from the germline V gene are SQVTM and ANQGSEA. The CDR3 extends over 18 amino acids. With 6 bases clipped from V and 0 bases from J, the junction kept 18 bases outside the gene matches. The CDR3 is CSVVVRDSGRSSTDTQYF. The CDR3 DNA sequence: TGCAGCGTCGTCGTCCGGGACAGCGGACGATCTAGCACAGATACGCAGTATTTT.

This clonotype has a count of ten or more. The chain is built from TRBV28 and TRBJ2-5, with unresolved D. The CDR3 is 14 amino acids. Trimming left V 6 bases short and J 7 bases short, with 18 bases between. Germline-derived CDR1 and CDR2 are MDHEN and SYDVKM. CDR3 loop: CASRPSAIGGTQYF. In nucleotides, the CDR3 is TGTGCCAGCAGGCCTTCCGCTATCGGCGGGACCCAGTACTTC.

The J gene is TRBJ1-5, the V gene TRBV18, with D tentatively TRBD1 (5 bases). Germline V gives CDR1 KGHSH, CDR2 LQKENI. Trimming took 6 bases from V and 4 from J, leaving 13 bases between them. This CDR3 is 14 amino acids long. Written as DNA, the CDR3 is TGTGCCAGCTCTACAGGAGTAAGAAATCAGCCCCAGCATTTT. Translation: CASSTGVRNQPQHF.

This clonotype was found many times. The J gene is TRBJ2-3, the V gene TRBV27, with D maybe TRBD2 (5 bases). V was pared by 7 bases and J by 6 bases, with 8 bases between. This CDR3 has 11 residues. Germline-derived CDR1 and CDR2 are MNHEY and SMNVEV (reference sequence). CDR3 residues: CASIGGDTQYF. CDR3 bases: TGTGCCAGCATCGGCGGGGATACGCAGTATTTT.

V and J are TRBV7-3 and TRBJ2-1, with a tentative D call TRBD2 (7 bases). Germline V gene data show CDR1 as SGHTA and CDR2 as FQGTGA. This CDR3 comprises 19 residues. The V gene lost 4 bases and the J gene lost 1 base, with 23 bases spanning the gap. The CDR3 DNA sequence: TGTGCCAGCAGCTCCGTAAGGCCCACCGAGGGGGGGTCCTACAATGAGCAGTTCTTC. The encoded protein is CASSSVRPTEGGSYNEQFF.

The rearrangement joins TRBV30 to TRBJ2-5, with D unresolved. In germline, CDR1 is GTSNPN, CDR2 SVGIG (reference sequence). The length of the CDR3 is 12 residues. The V end was cut by 2 bases, the J end by 1 base, with 5 bases between. The CDR3 DNA is TGTGCCTGGAGTATAACCCAAGAGACCCAGTACTTC. Protein: CAWSITQETQYF. Drawing the rest from reference TRBV30 and TRBJ2-5, the complete variable domain is SQTIHQWPATLVQPVGSPLSLECTVEGTSNPNLYWYRQAAGRGLQLLFYSVGIGQISSEVPQNLSASRPQDRQFILSSKKLLLSDSGFYLCAWSITQETQYFGPGTRLLVL.

The chain is built from TRBV30 and TRBJ1-1; D not resolved. The germline V and J ends were trimmed by 4 bases and 2 bases, with 14 bases remaining between them. Germline V CDR1 and CDR2: GTSNPN, SVGIG (reference sequence). The CDR3 extends over 14 amino acids. CDR3 DNA sequence: TGTGCCTGGAATCCGGGAAGACTTAACACTGAAGCTTTCTTT. This encodes CAWNPGRLNTEAFF.

This clonotype was counted a few times. The chain uses TRBV7-9 and TRBJ2-3; weak D call: TRBD2 (6 bases). V dropped 1 base and J dropped 3 bases, with 11 bases sitting between them. The CDR3 totals 15 residues. The germline V gene has CDR1 SEHNR and CDR2 FQNEAQ (reference sequence). CDR3 nucleotides: TGTGCCAGCAGCTTAGGGGGGGAAGTAACAGATACGCAGTATTTT. It translates to CASSLGGEVTDTQYF.

The chain employs TRBV5-6 and TRBJ1-2, with unresolved D. V was trimmed by 0 bases and J by 1 base, leaving 7 bases between them. This CDR3 is built from 14 residues. Germline CDR1 and CDR2: SGHDT and YYEEEE. The CDR3 DNA is TGTGCCAGCAGCTTGGGTTATTTTAACTATGGCTACACCTTC. This translates into CASSLGYFNYGYTF.

Comments on this clonotype: A much larger clone lies a single base off, so this may be a read error. Because it lacks the conserved phenylalanine or tryptophan at the end, this CDR3 is likely a read error. This chain links TRBV29-1 with TRBJ2-3; 8 nucleotides align to TRBD2. The CDR3 totals 16 residues. Germline-derived CDR1 and CDR2 are SQVTM and ANQGSEA. V shed 5 bases, J shed 3 bases, and the junction held 13 bases outside the gene matches. The CDR3 DNA sequence: TGCAGCGTTACCGGGACTAGAAGCGGCTCGACAGATACGCAGTATTCT. Amino acids: CSVTGTRSGSTDTQYS.